This is a list of T cell receptor beta chains from one sample in a study of shared clonotypes between healthy human individuals. Method: immunoSEQ multiplex PCR; TCRdb's copy keeps in-frame clones and lacks some. The profile shows under 130,000 clones, 67% of them singletons. The sequenced sample consisted of memory CD8+ T cells sorted from blood. Source of these receptors: a woman aged 25-40 years in good health. Both conserved end residues are part of each CDR3. D genes are given only for firm matches. Only part of the rows carry a size: once, few, many, or a class if the clone is expanded.

CASSATSGTHNEQFF	TGTGCCAGCAGTGCTACTAGCGGGACCCACAATGAGCAGTTCTTC	TRBV25-1	-	TRBD2	TRBJ2-1
CASSSPPWREGRDEQYF	TGTGCCAGCAGTTCCCCCCCCTGGCGGGAGGGCCGGGACGAGCAGTACTTC	TRBV28	-	TRBD2	TRBJ2-7
CSVEETSGETQYF	TGCAGCGTTGAAGAAACTAGTGGAGAGACCCAGTACTTC	TRBV29-1	few	-	TRBJ2-5
CASSPWTREYNEQFF	TGTGCCAGCAGCCCCTGGACTAGGGAATACAATGAGCAGTTCTTC	TRBV14	-	TRBD2	TRBJ2-1
CASRLQGAYTEAFF	TGTGCCAGCAGGCTACAGGGGGCGTACACTGAAGCTTTCTTT	TRBV27	-	TRBD1	TRBJ1-1
CASSSTGPGTQYF	TGTGCCAGCAGCAGTACGGGGCCGGGAACGCAGTATTTT	TRBV13	-	-	TRBJ2-3
CASSDEETGSYNEQFF	TGTGCCAGCAGTGACGAGGAGACAGGGTCCTACAATGAGCAGTTCTTC	TRBV25-1	-	TRBD1	TRBJ2-1
CASRGVRGRSYEQYF	TGTGCCAGCAGAGGGGTAAGGGGTAGGTCCTACGAGCAGTACTTC	TRBV6-1	-	-	TRBJ2-7
CASSFALDSLSYEQYF	TGTGCCAGCAGTTTTGCCCTGGACAGTCTTTCCTACGAGCAGTACTTC	TRBV28	-	-	TRBJ2-7
CASSLTFGGRRNTEAFF	TGTGCCAGCAGTTTGACGTTCGGGGGACGGAGGAACACTGAAGCTTTCTTT	TRBV27	-	-	TRBJ1-1
CASSSKLHLFLYNEQFF	TGTGCCAGCAGTTCGAAATTACACCTATTTCTCTACAATGAGCAGTTCTTC	TRBV28	-	-	TRBJ2-1
CASSLTSSYNEQFF	TGCGCCAGCAGCTTGACCAGCTCCTACAATGAGCAGTTCTTC	TRBV5-1	once	-	TRBJ2-1
CASSPPRDPGFYEQYF	TGTGCCAGCTCACCCCCCAGGGATCCAGGGTTCTACGAGCAGTACTTC	TRBV18	few	-	TRBJ2-7
CASSLGYPGTGFRETQYF	TGTGCCAGCAGCTTAGGCTACCCGGGGACAGGGTTCCGGGAGACCCAGTACTTC	TRBV7-2	-	TRBD1	TRBJ2-5
CTSSQTLKCMRGPSNQPQHF	TGCACCAGCAGCCAAACCTTGAAGTGTATGAGGGGGCCGAGCAATCAGCCCCAGCATTTT	TRBV1	few	-	TRBJ1-5
CASSQGTDYGYTF	TGTGCCAGCTCACAAGGGACAGACTATGGCTACACCTTC	TRBV18	-	TRBD1	TRBJ1-2
CASAASGNFGNEQFF	TGTGCCAGTGCGGCTAGCGGGAATTTCGGCAATGAGCAGTTCTTC	TRBV2	-	TRBD2	TRBJ2-1
CASSAGLAGWYQYF	TGTGCCAGCAGCGCGGGACTAGCGGGATGGTACCAGTATTTT	TRBV11-2	once	TRBD2	TRBJ2-3
CASRPGTLSYEQYF	TGTGCCAGCAGACCCGGGACACTCTCCTACGAGCAGTACTTC	TRBV5-6	few	-	TRBJ2-7
CASSLDTSLEVDTQYF	TGTGCCAGCAGCTTGGATACTAGCTTAGAGGTTGATACGCAGTATTTT	TRBV5-8	-	-	TRBJ2-3
CASSLQSSHTDTQYF	TGTGCCAGCAGTTTGCAATCTAGTCACACAGATACGCAGTATTTT	TRBV28	many	-	TRBJ2-3
CASRRQGARMAGELFF	TGTGCCAGCAGAAGACAGGGGGCGCGAATGGCCGGGGAGCTGTTTTTT	TRBV2	-	TRBD1	TRBJ2-2
CASSGQGAIPLKYYEQYF	TGTGCCAGCAGCGGACAGGGGGCGATTCCTCTAAAATATTACGAGCAGTACTTC	TRBV7-2	-	TRBD1	TRBJ2-7
CASRKGQGPIESGQYF	TGTGCCAGCAGGAAAGGACAGGGACCAATCGAATCGGGGCAGTACTTC	TRBV7-9	-	TRBD1	TRBJ2-7
CASSFQGESTDTQYF	TGTGCCAGCAGCTTTCAGGGGGAGAGCACAGATACGCAGTATTTT	TRBV7-2	-	TRBD1	TRBJ2-3
CASSEDGGNQPQHF	TGTGCCAGCAGTGAAGATGGGGGCAATCAGCCCCAGCATTTT	TRBV6-4	few	-	TRBJ1-5
CASSLYVPEKLFF	TGTGCCAGCAGCCTTTACGTCCCTGAAAAACTGTTTTTT	TRBV7-8	-	-	TRBJ1-4
CASREQGAEGYTF	TGTGCCAGTAGGGAACAGGGAGCGGAGGGCTACACCTTC	TRBV19	-	-	TRBJ1-2
CASSFLSQGTGELFF	TGTGCCAGCAGCTTTCTGTCGCAGGGAACCGGGGAGCTGTTTTTT	TRBV7-9	-	-	TRBJ2-2
CASSEGRASGSPYEQYF	TGTGCCAGCAGTGAAGGTAGGGCTAGCGGGAGCCCCTACGAGCAGTACTTC	TRBV25-1	-	TRBD2	TRBJ2-7
CASSEGGTLREQYF	TGTGCCAGCAGTGAGGGGGGCACCCTGAGGGAGCAGTACTTC	TRBV25-1	many	-	TRBJ2-7
CASVGKAHEQFF	TGTGCCAGCGTGGGAAAAGCCCATGAGCAGTTCTTC	TRBV6-9	-	-	TRBJ2-1
CASSPPDTLNYGYTF	TGTGCCAGCAGTCCCCCCGATACCCTTAACTATGGCTACACCTTC	TRBV28	-	-	TRBJ1-2
CASSQEVVGNTEAFF	TGCGCCAGCAGCCAAGAGGTAGTGGGGAACACTGAAGCTTTCTTT	TRBV4-1	-	-	TRBJ1-1
CAWSVEYTEAFF	TGTGCCTGGAGTGTGGAATACACTGAAGCTTTCTTT	TRBV30	few	-	TRBJ1-1
CASSSSGIEAGNTIYF	TGTGCCAGCAGTTCCTCCGGGATCGAAGCTGGAAACACCATATATTTT	TRBV6-5	-	-	TRBJ1-3
CASSSPLTGSSPYKNIQYF	TGTGCCAGCAGCTCCCCCCTTACCGGGAGCTCCCCCTACAAAAACATTCAGTACTTC	TRBV7-9	few	-	TRBJ2-4
CASSLFGTQYF	TGTGCCAGCAGCTTATTCGGGACCCAGTACTTC	TRBV7-9	many	-	TRBJ2-5
CASSPGGLYGYTF	TGTGCCAGCAGCCCGGGAGGGCTTTACGGCTACACCTTC	TRBV14	-	-	TRBJ1-2
CASSDDGGRRSNQPQHF	TGTGCCAGCAGCGATGATGGGGGGCGCCGGAGCAATCAGCCCCAGCATTTT	TRBV2	-	-	TRBJ1-5
CASSLSGRWETQYF	TGTGCCAGCAGCCTTAGCGGGAGGTGGGAGACCCAGTACTTC	TRBV7-7	many	TRBD2	TRBJ2-5
CASSATGPTGELFF	TGTGCCAGTAGTGCAACAGGGCCAACCGGGGAGCTGTTTTTT	TRBV19	few	-	TRBJ2-2
CASRTHRGPSYEQYF	TGTGCCAGCAGAACACACAGGGGGCCGTCCTACGAGCAGTACTTC	TRBV7-8	few	TRBD1	TRBJ2-7
CASSSEGPGSGIF	TGTGCCAGCAGCTCCGAGGGGCCAGGGTCGGGAATCTTT	TRBV13	-	-	TRBJ1-1
CSFRQGSLAFF	TGCAGTTTTAGACAGGGATCGTTAGCTTTCTTT	TRBV20-1	-	TRBD1	TRBJ1-1
CASSLVTGGYEQYF	TGTGCCAGCAGCTTAGTGACAGGAGGCTACGAGCAGTACTTC	TRBV11-2	medium-sized	-	TRBJ2-7
CSVEEEASGSGELFF	TGCAGCGTTGAGGAAGAGGCTAGCGGGTCCGGGGAGCTGTTTTTT	TRBV29-1	-	TRBD2	TRBJ2-2
CSVDSLLPPLAGGLNNWVSEQFF	TGCAGCGTTGATTCCCTCCTCCCTCCTCTAGCGGGAGGATTGAATAATTGGGTGAGTGAGCAGTTCTTC	TRBV29-1	-	TRBD2	TRBJ2-1
CASGRTAIQETQYF	TGTGCCAGCGGTCGGACAGCGATCCAAGAGACCCAGTACTTC	TRBV27	-	-	TRBJ2-5
CASSLGGLGGYTF	TGCGCCAGCAGCTTGGGAGGGTTGGGGGGCTACACCTTC	TRBV10-2	-	-	TRBJ1-2
CASTMTGWTGELFF	TGTGCCAGTACCATGACAGGGTGGACCGGGGAGCTGTTTTTT	TRBV19	medium-sized	TRBD1	TRBJ2-2
CASNPGLAGSKSYEQYF	TGTGCCAGCAACCCGGGACTAGCGGGATCTAAGTCATACGAGCAGTACTTC	TRBV7-9	-	TRBD2	TRBJ2-7
CASSLGQGEGYTF	TGTGCCAGCAGCTTAGGACAGGGTGAAGGCTACACCTTC	TRBV7-8	-	TRBD1	TRBJ1-2
CASSPVLDSGTEAFF	TGTGCCAGCAGCCCCGTCCTCGACAGCGGCACTGAAGCTTTCTTT	TRBV11-1	-	-	TRBJ1-1
CASSIGASGRNEQFF	TGTGCCAGCAGTATAGGGGCTAGCGGGAGGAATGAGCAGTTCTTC	TRBV27	-	TRBD2	TRBJ2-1